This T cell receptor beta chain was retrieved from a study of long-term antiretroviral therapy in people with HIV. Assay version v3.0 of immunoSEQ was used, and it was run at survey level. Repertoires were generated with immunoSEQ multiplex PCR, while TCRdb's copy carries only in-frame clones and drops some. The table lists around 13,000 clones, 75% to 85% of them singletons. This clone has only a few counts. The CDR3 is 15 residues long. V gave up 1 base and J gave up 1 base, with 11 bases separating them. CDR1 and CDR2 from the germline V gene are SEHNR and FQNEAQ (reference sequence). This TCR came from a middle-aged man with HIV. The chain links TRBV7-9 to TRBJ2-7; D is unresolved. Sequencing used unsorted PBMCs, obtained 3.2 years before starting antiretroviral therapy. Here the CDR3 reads CASSLGVWGSYEQYF. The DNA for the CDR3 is TGTGCCAGCAGCTTAGGAGTATGGGGATCCTACGAGCAGTACTTC.